The rows below give T cell receptor beta chains drawn from one sample of a study of tumor-infiltrating lymphocytes in glioblastoma multiforme. MiXCR, run by TCRdb on the multiplex PCR reads, gives a single entry per CDR3 protein. The sample has some 10,000 distinct CDR3 sequences; less than 75% are singletons. Sequenced: brain tumor tissue. The receptors here all came from a male donor with glioblastoma. Both conserved end residues are part of each CDR3. D genes are given only for firm matches. For some rows the clone size is stated as once, few or many, or as a class when expanded; others skip it.

v_gene: TRBV6-1
d_gene: NA
abundance: once
j_gene: TRBJ1-5
CDR3aa: CASIQKGGQAKQPQHF
CDR3nt: TGTGCCAGCATCCAGAAGGGCGGCCAGGCTAAACAGCCCCAGCATTTT

v_gene: TRBV28
d_gene: NA
abundance: many
j_gene: TRBJ2-7
CDR3aa: CASSFNRDSSSSYEQYF
CDR3nt: TGTGCCAGCAGTTTTAACCGAGACAGCTCAAGCTCCTACGAGCAGTACTTC

v_gene: TRBV10-3
d_gene: NA
abundance: NA
j_gene: TRBJ1-5
CDR3aa: CATAGAHNQPQHF
CDR3nt: TGTGCCACCGCGGGGGCACACAATCAGCCCCAGCATTTT

v_gene: TRBV20-1
d_gene: TRBD1
abundance: NA
j_gene: TRBJ2-7
CDR3aa: CSAPGQWSISYEHYF
CDR3nt: TGCAGTGCTCCGGGACAGTGGTCCATCTCCTACGAGCATTACTTC

v_gene: TRBV12-3/TRBV12-4
d_gene: NA
abundance: NA
j_gene: TRBJ2-4
CDR3aa: CARSFSRRDIQYF
CDR3nt: TGTGCCAGAAGTTTCAGTCGGAGGGACATTCAGTACTTC

v_gene: TRBV7-3
d_gene: NA
abundance: many
j_gene: TRBJ2-3
CDR3aa: CASSFGGRGDTQYF
CDR3nt: TGTGCCAGCAGCTTTGGGGGGAGAGGAGATACGCAGTATTTT

v_gene: TRBV6-2/TRBV6-3
d_gene: NA
abundance: NA
j_gene: TRBJ2-6
CDR3aa: CASSYRPPDSGANVLTF
CDR3nt: TGTGCCAGCAGTTATCGGCCCCCCGACTCTGGGGCCAACGTCCTGACTTTC

v_gene: TRBV6-6
d_gene: NA
abundance: NA
j_gene: TRBJ2-3
CDR3aa: CASSYSITQYF
CDR3nt: TGTGCCAGCAGTTACTCGATAACGCAGTATTTT

v_gene: TRBV4-3
d_gene: NA
abundance: NA
j_gene: TRBJ1-1
CDR3aa: CASSHAYTGGIEAFF
CDR3nt: TGCGCCAGCAGTCATGCCTACACCGGAGGGATTGAAGCTTTCTTT

v_gene: TRBV28
d_gene: TRBD2
abundance: many
j_gene: TRBJ2-3
CDR3aa: CASSNPSGLTDTQYF
CDR3nt: TGTGCCAGCAGTAACCCTAGCGGACTCACAGATACGCAGTATTTT

v_gene: TRBV20-1
d_gene: TRBD2
abundance: NA
j_gene: TRBJ2-3
CDR3aa: CSAGEAGTSGSKYF
CDR3nt: TGCAGTGCTGGAGAAGCCGGGACTAGCGGGAGCAAGTATTTT

v_gene: TRBV12-3/TRBV12-4
d_gene: NA
abundance: once
j_gene: TRBJ2-2
CDR3aa: CASSYRGGELFF
CDR3nt: TGTGCCAGCAGTTATAGGGGCGGGGAGCTGTTTTTT

v_gene: TRBV6-1
d_gene: NA
abundance: NA
j_gene: TRBJ2-3
CDR3aa: CACSRRGGADTQYF
CDR3nt: TGTGCTTGCAGTCGCCGAGGGGGGGCCGATACGCAGTATTTT

v_gene: TRBV20-1
d_gene: NA
abundance: medium-sized
j_gene: TRBJ1-5
CDR3aa: CSARAPGVDQPQHF
CDR3nt: TGCAGTGCTAGGGCACCGGGGGTCGATCAGCCCCAGCATTTT

v_gene: TRBV28
d_gene: TRBD2
abundance: NA
j_gene: TRBJ2-7
CDR3aa: CACSFAGESYEQYF
CDR3nt: TGTGCCTGCAGTTTCGCGGGAGAGTCCTACGAGCAGTACTTC

v_gene: TRBV6-5
d_gene: NA
abundance: NA
j_gene: TRBJ2-1
CDR3aa: CVSSPRPYSDRQFF
CDR3nt: TGTGTCAGCAGTCCCAGGCCCTATAGTGACCGGCAGTTCTTC

v_gene: TRBV5-5
d_gene: NA
abundance: NA
j_gene: TRBJ1-6
CDR3aa: CASRPQGDVDNSLLHF
CDR3nt: TGTGCCAGCAGACCCCAGGGAGATGTGGATAATTCACTCCTCCACTTT

v_gene: TRBV4-2
d_gene: NA
abundance: once
j_gene: TRBJ2-1
CDR3aa: CASSLPSRGAGNEQFF
CDR3nt: TGTGCCAGCAGCCTCCCCTCTCGGGGAGCAGGTAATGAGCAGTTCTTC

v_gene: TRBV5-5
d_gene: NA
abundance: few
j_gene: TRBJ1-6
CDR3aa: CAGRPQGDADNSPLHF
CDR3nt: TGTGCCGGCAGACCCCAGGGAGATGCGGATAATTCACCCCTCCATTTT

v_gene: TRBV11-1
d_gene: TRBD2
abundance: large
j_gene: TRBJ2-7
CDR3aa: CASSRTSGSVNEQYF
CDR3nt: TGTGCCAGCAGCAGGACTAGCGGGAGTGTCAACGAGCAGTACTTC

v_gene: TRBV6-6
d_gene: NA
abundance: NA
j_gene: TRBJ2-1
CDR3aa: CASTIPTAYIEQFF
CDR3nt: TGTGCCAGCACCATACCCACAGCCTACATTGAGCAGTTCTTC

v_gene: TRBV20-1
d_gene: NA
abundance: medium-sized
j_gene: TRBJ1-6
CDR3aa: CSARGLRDGNSPLHF
CDR3nt: TGCAGTGCAAGAGGTCTTCGGGACGGGAATTCACCCCTCCACTTT

v_gene: TRBV7-2
d_gene: NA
abundance: few
j_gene: TRBJ2-3
CDR3aa: CASSPGFGTDTQYF
CDR3nt: TGTGCCAGCAGCCCTGGGTTCGGTACAGATACGCAGTATTTT

v_gene: TRBV7-8
d_gene: TRBD1
abundance: few
j_gene: TRBJ2-3
CDR3aa: CASSLEAGGWDTQYF
CDR3nt: TGTGCCAGCAGCCTAGAGGCAGGGGGATGGGATACGCAGTATTTT

v_gene: TRBV7-9
d_gene: NA
abundance: many
j_gene: TRBJ2-7
CDR3aa: CASSLGRGWDF
CDR3nt: TGTGCCAGCAGCTTAGGCCGTGGGTGGGACTTC

v_gene: TRBV29-1
d_gene: TRBD2
abundance: medium-sized
j_gene: TRBJ2-1
CDR3aa: CSVGLAEASYNEQFF
CDR3nt: TGCAGCGTGGGACTAGCGGAGGCCTCCTACAATGAGCAGTTCTTC

v_gene: TRBV12-3/TRBV12-4
d_gene: NA
abundance: NA
j_gene: TRBJ1-5
CDR3aa: CASSGEPGRQHF
CDR3nt: TGTGCCAGCAGCGGGGAACCAGGGCGCCAGCATTTT

v_gene: TRBV5-4
d_gene: TRBD2
abundance: NA
j_gene: TRBJ2-2
CDR3aa: CANSFPLAGDTWELFF
CDR3nt: TGTGCCAACAGCTTCCCACTAGCGGGAGACACCTGGGAGCTGTTTTTT

v_gene: TRBV6-5
d_gene: NA
abundance: NA
j_gene: TRBJ1-1
CDR3aa: CASRYSFQNTEAFF
CDR3nt: TGTGCCAGCCGTTACTCGTTCCAGAATACTGAAGCTTTCTTT

v_gene: TRBV6-5
d_gene: TRBD2
abundance: NA
j_gene: TRBJ2-1
CDR3aa: CASSLGISGISSYNEQFF
CDR3nt: TGCGCCAGCAGTCTTGGGATTAGCGGGATCTCCTCCTACAATGAGCAGTTCTTC

v_gene: TRBV10-3
d_gene: NA
abundance: NA
j_gene: TRBJ2-7
CDR3aa: CAITGLTGNPYEQYF
CDR3nt: TGTGCCATCACCGGACTTACGGGGAACCCCTACGAGCAGTACTTT

v_gene: TRBV11-2
d_gene: NA
abundance: NA
j_gene: TRBJ2-2
CDR3aa: CASRILTGELFF
CDR3nt: TGTGCCAGCAGGATTTTAACCGGGGAGCTGTTTTTT

v_gene: TRBV6-4
d_gene: TRBD1
abundance: once
j_gene: TRBJ2-3
CDR3aa: CASSDSGQGADTQYF
CDR3nt: TGTGCCAGCAGTGACTCAGGTCAGGGGGCAGATACGCAGTATTTT

v_gene: TRBV20-1
d_gene: TRBD1
abundance: NA
j_gene: TRBJ2-7
CDR3aa: CSAPSGTGHLMGNEQYF
CDR3nt: TGCAGTGCTCCCTCCGGGACAGGGCATCTCATGGGGAACGAGCAGTACTTC

v_gene: TRBV4-1
d_gene: NA
abundance: NA
j_gene: TRBJ1-1
CDR3aa: CASNQKISTEAFF
CDR3nt: TGCGCCAGCAACCAAAAGATTTCGACTGAAGCTTTTTTT

v_gene: TRBV20-1
d_gene: NA
abundance: once
j_gene: TRBJ1-1
CDR3aa: CNARNMDTEAFF
CDR3nt: TGCAATGCTAGGAACATGGACACTGAAGCTTTCTTT

v_gene: TRBV20-1
d_gene: NA
abundance: NA
j_gene: TRBJ1-2
CDR3aa: CSVRLGVPSYGYIF
CDR3nt: TGCAGTGTTAGGTTGGGGGTTCCAAGCTATGGCTACATCTTC

v_gene: TRBV10-1
d_gene: NA
abundance: NA
j_gene: TRBJ1-1
CDR3aa: CASSAEVNTEAFF
CDR3nt: TGCGCCAGCAGTGCTGAGGTCAACACTGAAGCTTTCTTT

v_gene: TRBV11-2
d_gene: NA
abundance: many
j_gene: TRBJ2-2
CDR3aa: CAGEDNTGELFF
CDR3nt: TGTGCAGGGGAGGATAACACCGGGGAGCTGTTTTTT

v_gene: TRBV6-5
d_gene: NA
abundance: NA
j_gene: TRBJ2-2
CDR3aa: CACSYSEGAGELFF
CDR3nt: TGTGCCTGCAGTTATAGTGAGGGGGCCGGGGAGCTGTTTTTT

v_gene: TRBV4-1
d_gene: NA
abundance: few
j_gene: TRBJ2-1
CDR3aa: CASSPRGLGFNEQFF
CDR3nt: TGCGCCAGCAGCCCGAGGGGTTTGGGATTCAATGAGCAGTTCTTC

v_gene: TRBV10-3
d_gene: NA
abundance: many
j_gene: TRBJ2-7
CDR3aa: CAIRRAEGPNYEQYF
CDR3nt: TGTGCCATCAGGCGAGCGGAGGGACCTAACTACGAGCAGTACTTC

v_gene: TRBV11-2
d_gene: TRBD2
abundance: NA
j_gene: TRBJ2-5
CDR3aa: CASSRTSGKETQYF
CDR3nt: TGTGCCAGCAGCAGGACTAGCGGGAAAGAGACCCAGTACTTC

v_gene: TRBV10-3
d_gene: TRBD1
abundance: NA
j_gene: TRBJ2-7
CDR3aa: CAISESGQGYVQNF
CDR3nt: TGTGCCATCAGTGAGTCAGGACAGGGCTACGTGCAGAATTTC

v_gene: TRBV20-1
d_gene: NA
abundance: NA
j_gene: TRBJ1-2
CDR3aa: CSAPGRGGYGYTF
CDR3nt: TGCAGTGCCCCGGGGAGGGGAGGCTATGGCTACACCTTC

v_gene: TRBV11-2
d_gene: NA
abundance: NA
j_gene: TRBJ2-7
CDR3aa: CAISFPSLALYEQYF
CDR3nt: TGTGCCATCAGCTTCCCTAGCCTAGCACTATACGAACAGTACTTC

v_gene: TRBV4-2
d_gene: NA
abundance: few
j_gene: TRBJ1-1
CDR3aa: CASSQGQGNDLGAFF
CDR3nt: TGTGCCAGCAGCCAGGGACAAGGTAACGACCTCGGAGCTTTCTTT

v_gene: TRBV20-1
d_gene: TRBD1
abundance: few
j_gene: TRBJ2-3
CDR3aa: CSAWSGEGKGTDTRYF
CDR3nt: TGCAGTGCTTGGTCAGGGGAAGGCAAAGGGACAGATACGCGATATTTT

v_gene: TRBV20-1
d_gene: TRBD1
abundance: NA
j_gene: TRBJ2-4
CDR3aa: CSIRDPDRGIRKAKNIQYF
CDR3nt: TGCAGTATTAGAGACCCGGACAGGGGGATTAGGAAAGCCAAAAACATTCAGTACTTC

v_gene: TRBV20-1
d_gene: NA
abundance: NA
j_gene: TRBJ1-1
CDR3aa: CSAIGLLRGEAFF
CDR3nt: TGCAGTGCTATAGGTCTGCTGAGGGGTGAAGCTTTCTTT

v_gene: TRBV11-2
d_gene: NA
abundance: NA
j_gene: TRBJ2-1
CDR3aa: CASSLGGNYVHNEQFF
CDR3nt: TGTGCCAGCAGCTTAGGCGGGAATTATGTCCACAATGAGCAGTTCTTC

v_gene: TRBV29-1
d_gene: NA
abundance: NA
j_gene: TRBJ2-7
CDR3aa: CSVPGGKGFYEQYF
CDR3nt: TGCAGCGTTCCGGGGGGCAAGGGCTTCTACGAGCAGTACTTC

v_gene: TRBV7-9
d_gene: NA
abundance: NA
j_gene: TRBJ2-2
CDR3aa: CACEDVTQDTGELFF
CDR3nt: TGTGCCTGCGAAGACGTTACTCAGGACACCGGGGAGCTGTTTTTT

v_gene: TRBV11-1
d_gene: NA
abundance: once
j_gene: TRBJ2-7
CDR3aa: CARTLDQGYEHYF
CDR3nt: TGTGCCCGCACCCTGGACCAGGGGTACGAGCACTACTTC

v_gene: TRBV11-3
d_gene: NA
abundance: NA
j_gene: TRBJ1-1
CDR3aa: CASSLAGGTEAFF
CDR3nt: TGTGCCAGCAGCTTAGCAGGTGGGACTGAAGCTTTCTTT

v_gene: TRBV28
d_gene: NA
abundance: many
j_gene: TRBJ1-4
CDR3aa: CASSFRSPNEKLFF
CDR3nt: TGTGCCAGCAGTTTCCGCAGCCCTAATGAAAAACTGTTTTTT

v_gene: TRBV10-2
d_gene: NA
abundance: NA
j_gene: TRBJ1-2
CDR3aa: CASSESPYGCTF
CDR3nt: TGCGCCAGCAGTGAGTCCCCCTATGGCTGCACTTTC

v_gene: TRBV11-2
d_gene: NA
abundance: NA
j_gene: TRBJ2-7
CDR3aa: CASAGSPVLMQYF
CDR3nt: TGTGCCTCCGCGGGATCCCCCGTGCTGATGCAGTACTTC

v_gene: TRBV10-3
d_gene: NA
abundance: few
j_gene: TRBJ1-1
CDR3aa: CAIKELQNTEAFF
CDR3nt: TGTGCCATCAAAGAGCTACAGAACACTGAAGCTTTCTTT